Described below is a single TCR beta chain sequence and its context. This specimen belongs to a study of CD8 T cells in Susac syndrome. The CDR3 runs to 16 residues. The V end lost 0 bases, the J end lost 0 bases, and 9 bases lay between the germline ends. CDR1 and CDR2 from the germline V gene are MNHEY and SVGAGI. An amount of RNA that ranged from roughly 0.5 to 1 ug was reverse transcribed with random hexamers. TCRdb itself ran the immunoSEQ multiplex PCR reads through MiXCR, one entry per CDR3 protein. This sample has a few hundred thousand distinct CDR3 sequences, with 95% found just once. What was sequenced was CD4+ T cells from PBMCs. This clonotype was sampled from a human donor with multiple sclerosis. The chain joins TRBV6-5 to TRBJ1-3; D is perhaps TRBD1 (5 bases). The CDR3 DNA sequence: TGTGCCAGCAGTTACTCGGGGCCGCTCTCTGGAAACACCATATATTTT. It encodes CASSYSGPLSGNTIYF.